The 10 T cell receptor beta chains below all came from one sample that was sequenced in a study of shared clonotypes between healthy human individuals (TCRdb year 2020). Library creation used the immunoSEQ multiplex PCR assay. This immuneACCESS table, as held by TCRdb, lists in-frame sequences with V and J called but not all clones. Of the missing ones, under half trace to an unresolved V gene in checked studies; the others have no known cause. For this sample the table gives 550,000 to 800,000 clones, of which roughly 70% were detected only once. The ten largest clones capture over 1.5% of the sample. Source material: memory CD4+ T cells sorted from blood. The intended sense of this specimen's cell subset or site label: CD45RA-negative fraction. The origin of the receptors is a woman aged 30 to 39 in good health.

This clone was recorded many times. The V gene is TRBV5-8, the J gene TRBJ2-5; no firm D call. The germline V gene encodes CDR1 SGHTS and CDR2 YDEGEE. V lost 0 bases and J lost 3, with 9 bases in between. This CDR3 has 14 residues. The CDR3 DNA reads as TGTGCCAGCAGCTTGGAACCCCGTGAAGAGACCCAGTACTTC. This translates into CASSLEPREETQYF.

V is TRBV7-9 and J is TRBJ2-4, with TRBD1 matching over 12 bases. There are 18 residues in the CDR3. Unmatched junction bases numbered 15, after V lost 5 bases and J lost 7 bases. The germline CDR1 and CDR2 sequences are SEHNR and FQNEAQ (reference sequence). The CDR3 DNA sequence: TGTGCCAGCAGCCCCTGGGACAGGGGGCCCCCGGTTGGGAACATTCAGTACTTC. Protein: CASSPWDRGPPVGNIQYF. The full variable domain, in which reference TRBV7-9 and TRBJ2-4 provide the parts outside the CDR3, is DTGVSQNPRHKITKRGQNVTFRCDPISEHNRLYWYRQTLGQGPEFLTYFQNEAQLEKSRLLSDRFSAERPKGSFSTLEIQRTEQGDSAMYLCASSPWDRGPPVGNIQYFGAGTRLSVL.

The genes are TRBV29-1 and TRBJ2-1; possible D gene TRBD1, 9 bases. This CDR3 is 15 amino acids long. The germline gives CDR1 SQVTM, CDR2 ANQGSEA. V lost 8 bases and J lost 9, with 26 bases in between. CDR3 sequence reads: CSSTGTGLAGGEQFF. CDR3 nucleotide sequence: TGCAGCTCTACGGGGACAGGGCTAGCGGGTGGTGAGCAGTTCTTC.

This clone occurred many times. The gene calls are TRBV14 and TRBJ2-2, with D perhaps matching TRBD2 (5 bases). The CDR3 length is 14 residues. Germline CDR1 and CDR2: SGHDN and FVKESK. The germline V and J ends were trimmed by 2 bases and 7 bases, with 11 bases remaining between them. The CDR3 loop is CASSQRGFGGELFF. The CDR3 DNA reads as TGTGCCAGCAGCCAACGGGGATTTGGCGGGGAGCTGTTTTTT.

CDR3 nucleotides: TGTGCCAGCTCACCAGGGGCCTACGAGCAGTACTTC. Protein: CASSPGAYEQYF. The chain links TRBV18 to TRBJ2-7; D gene unclear. V lost 2 bases, J lost 2 bases, and 4 bases lay in between. Germline assignment: CDR1 KGHSH and CDR2 LQKENI. The CDR3 spans 12 residues.

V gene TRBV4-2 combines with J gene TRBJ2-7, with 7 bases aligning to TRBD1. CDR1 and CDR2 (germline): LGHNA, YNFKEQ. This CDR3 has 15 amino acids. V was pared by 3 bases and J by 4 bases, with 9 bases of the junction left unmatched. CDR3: CASSHGLGGGYEQYF. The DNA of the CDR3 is TGTGCCAGCAGCCACGGTTTAGGGGGCGGGTACGAGCAGTACTTC.

CDR3: CASKSGSGADTQYF. The CDR3 DNA reads as TGCGCCAGCAAAAGCGGGAGTGGTGCAGATACGCAGTATTTT. The chain joins TRBV5-1 to TRBJ2-3, with TRBD2 identical over 8 bases. Germline V lookup: CDR1 SGHRS, CDR2 YFSETQ. CDR3 length equals 14 residues. V lost 6 bases and J lost 4; bases outside the gene matches: 7.

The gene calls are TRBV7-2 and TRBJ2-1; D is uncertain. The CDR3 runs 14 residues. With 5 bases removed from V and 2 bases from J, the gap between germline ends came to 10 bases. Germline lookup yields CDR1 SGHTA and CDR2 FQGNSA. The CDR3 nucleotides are TGTGCCAGCAGCCGCTCCAGTACCTACAATGAGCAGTTCTTC. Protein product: CASSRSSTYNEQFF. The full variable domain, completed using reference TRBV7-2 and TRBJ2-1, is GAGVSQSPSNKVTEKGKDVELRCDPISGHTALYWYRQSLGQGLEFLIYFQGNSAPDKSGLPSDRFSAERTGGSVSTLTIQRTQQEDSAVYLCASSRSSTYNEQFFGPGTRLTVL.

This CDR3 is CATSRLTGDNQPQHF. The CDR3 DNA reads as TGTGCCACCAGCAGACTCACAGGGGACAATCAGCCCCAGCATTTT. The V call is TRBV15, the J call TRBJ1-5; 7 positions agree with TRBD1. Losses at the gene ends were 2 bases for V and 3 bases for J; bases not matched to a gene: 4. Germline CDR1 reads LNHNV; CDR2 reads YYDKDF (reference sequence). The CDR3 runs 15 residues. Complete variable domain (other parts from reference TRBV15 and TRBJ1-5): DAMVIQNPRYQVTQFGKPVTLSCSQTLNHNVMYWYQQKSSQAPKLLFHYYDKDFNNEADTPDNFQSRRPNTSFCFLDIRSPGLGDTAMYLCATSRLTGDNQPQHFGDGTRLSIL.

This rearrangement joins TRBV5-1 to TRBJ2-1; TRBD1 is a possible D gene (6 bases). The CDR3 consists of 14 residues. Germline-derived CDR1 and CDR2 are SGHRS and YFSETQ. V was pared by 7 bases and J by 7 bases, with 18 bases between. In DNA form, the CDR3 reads TGCGCCAGCGTAAACAGGGAAGCGTCGAATGAGCAGTTCTTC. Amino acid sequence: CASVNREASNEQFF.